This TCR beta chain was documented in a study of T-cell reconstitution after alpha-beta-depleted transplantation in children. Findings and limits, study-wide: Where some patients showed high TCRbeta diversity at day 60, it came from recipient T cells and thymic progenitors that had survived.

Points on this clonotype: Its antigen is unidentified.

TCRbeta library preparation incorporated unique molecular identifiers. TCRdb re-called the PCR reads with MiXCR, one entry per CDR3 protein. This table has a few hundred thousand distinct CDR3 sequences, roughly a quarter appearing once. Per the germline V gene, CDR1 is LNHDA and CDR2 is SQIVND (reference sequence). The trim removed 9 bases at V and 0 bases at J, leaving 10 bases unmatched. This CDR3 has 16 amino acids. This sequence joins TRBV19 and TRBJ2-1; 8 bases match TRBD2. This receptor was taken from a boy younger than two with Wiskott-Aldrich syndrome, due to receive a stem cell transplant. Sample: PBMCs, taken before TCRalphabeta/CD19-depleted stem cell transplant. DNA for the CDR3: TGTGCCAGCCGCCGGACTAGCAGATCCTCCTACAATGAGCAGTTCTTC. This gives the protein CASRRTSRSSYNEQFF.